These T cell receptor beta chains were read from a single sample in a study of PD-1 blockade in classical Hodgkin lymphoma. The protocol was immunoSEQ multiplex PCR, while the TCRdb copy is restricted to in-frame clones and leaves out a portion. The sample holds 31,000 or so clones, 65% to 80% seen once. The source was peripheral blood mononuclear cells (PBMCs), collected before the fourth cycle of nivolumab. Every receptor here comes from a human donor with classical Hodgkin lymphoma. The conserved cysteine and the conserved F or W are not part of the CDR3 here.

V gene	J gene	CDR3 protein
TRBV5-4	TRBJ2-7	ASSLIAGAGVEQY
TRBV10-3	TRBJ2-7	AISESTGAYEQY
TRBV7-6	TRBJ2-5	ASSYLAGGQETQY
TRBV2	TRBJ2-5	ASSDPLAGEETQY
TRBV4-3	TRBJ1-3	ASSQDRGHTGNTIY
TRBV27	TRBJ2-1	ASSFQREGVGGLYEQF
TRBV29-1	TRBJ2-1	SVEDPDRGRTGNEQF
TRBV27	TRBJ2-5	ASSPWPFDETQY
TRBV7-9	TRBJ1-1	ASSLSGLNTEAF
TRBV6-6	TRBJ2-1	ASSPLNEQF
TRBV30	TRBJ2-3	AWSVLSGADTQY
TRBV29-1	TRBJ2-1	SVEGLGPYEQF
TRBV29-1	TRBJ2-7	SVEVPRAASYEQY
TRBV6-4	TRBJ2-1	ASSSGNGNEQF
TRBV14	TRBJ2-7	ASSQVSDSDGYKQY
TRBV7-3	TRBJ2-2	ASSLGTSVSGELF
TRBV7-2	TRBJ1-1	ASSSQGGSLMTEAF
TRBV2	TRBJ2-7	ASSEYGRAQPTHEQY
TRBV7-8	TRBJ2-7	ASSLAVRLEQY
TRBV7-2	TRBJ2-3	ASSTTRDRTDTQY
TRBV9	TRBJ2-4	ASSYGLAGIQY
TRBV7-9	TRBJ2-7	ASSLESGVDYEQY
TRBV5-1	TRBJ1-2	ASALDGGAYYGYT
TRBV5-5	TRBJ2-2	ASSPREGRMAGELF
TRBV11-2	TRBJ2-3	ASSLGTGKDTQY
TRBV6-5	TRBJ1-3	ASSYGGAVGNTIY
TRBV27	TRBJ1-2	ASSPTGLNYGYT
TRBV7-2	TRBJ2-7	ASSLGPRDYEQY
TRBV9	TRBJ1-1	ASSRQGNTEAF
TRBV4-3	TRBJ2-7	ASSQEPGQYYEQY
TRBV14	TRBJ1-5	ASSPRQKNQPQH
TRBV6-5	.	ASSQKGQVNYEQY
TRBV2	TRBJ1-1	ASSEEGFRNTEAF
TRBV19	TRBJ1-6	ASSTLTDAYNSPLH
TRBV9	TRBJ2-6	ASSGETTGFGANVLT
TRBV13	TRBJ2-1	ASSESSDPDEQF
TRBV5-4	TRBJ1-1	ASSSGQGGRNTEAF
TRBV27	TRBJ2-7	ASSSVWNSGATFSYEQY
TRBV7-9	TRBJ1-5	ASSPSEKYQPQH
TRBV4-1	TRBJ1-1	ASSQGGGVTEAF
TRBV4-2	TRBJ2-3	ASSQETATTDTQY
TRBV5-8	TRBJ2-7	ASSLVLDVTGLYYEQY
TRBV30	TRBJ1-2	AWSSSPGTFVYGYT
TRBV14	TRBJ1-6	ASSTWGSPLH
TRBV27	TRBJ1-5	ASSFLSSVGNQPQH
TRBV4-3	TRBJ2-5	ASSQELAGGPETQY